This T cell receptor (beta chain) was sequenced during a study of OX40 agonist ivuxolimab in advanced cancers. CDR3 length: 13 residues. The V end lost 5 bases, the J end lost 1 base, and 8 bases lay between the germline ends. Looked up from germline, CDR1 is SGHVS and CDR2 is FQNEAQ. The method was immunoSEQ multiplex PCR; TCRdb's version includes in-frame clones alone and lacks a portion of them. Of tens of thousands of clones listed, 75% to 80% are singletons. This clonotype was obtained from an adult with an advanced solid tumor such as melanoma, head and neck, liver or kidney cancer. The J gene is TRBJ1-1, the V gene TRBV7-8; no definite D call. Material: CD4+ or CD8+ T cells sorted from blood, obtained in a trial of the OX40 agonist ivuxolimab. CDR3 sequence (DNA): TGTGCCAGCAGCCCATTTCGGAACACTGAAGCTTTCTTT. The encoded protein is CASSPFRNTEAFF.